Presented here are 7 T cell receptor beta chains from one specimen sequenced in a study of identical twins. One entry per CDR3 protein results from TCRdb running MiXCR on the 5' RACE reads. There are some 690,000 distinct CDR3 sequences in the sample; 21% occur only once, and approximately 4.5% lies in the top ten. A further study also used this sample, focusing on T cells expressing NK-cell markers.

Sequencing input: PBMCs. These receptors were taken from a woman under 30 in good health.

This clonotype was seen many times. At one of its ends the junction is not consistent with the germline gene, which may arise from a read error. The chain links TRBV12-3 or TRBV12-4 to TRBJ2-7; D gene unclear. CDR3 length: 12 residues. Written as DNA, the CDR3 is TGTGCCAGCAGCTTAGGCCTTTACGAGCAGTACTTC. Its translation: CASSLGLYEQYF.

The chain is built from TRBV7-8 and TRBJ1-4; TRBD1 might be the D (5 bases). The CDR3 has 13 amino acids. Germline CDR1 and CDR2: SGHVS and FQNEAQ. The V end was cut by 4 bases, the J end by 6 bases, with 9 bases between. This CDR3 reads CASSYGADEKLFF. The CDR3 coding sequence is TGTGCCAGCAGCTACGGGGCGGATGAAAAACTGTTTTTT.

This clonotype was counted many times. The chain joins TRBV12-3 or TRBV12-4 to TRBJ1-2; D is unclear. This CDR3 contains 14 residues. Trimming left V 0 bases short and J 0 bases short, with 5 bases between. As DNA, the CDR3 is TGTGCCAGCAGTTTAGCATTTACTAACTATGGCTACACCTTC. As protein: CASSLAFTNYGYTF.

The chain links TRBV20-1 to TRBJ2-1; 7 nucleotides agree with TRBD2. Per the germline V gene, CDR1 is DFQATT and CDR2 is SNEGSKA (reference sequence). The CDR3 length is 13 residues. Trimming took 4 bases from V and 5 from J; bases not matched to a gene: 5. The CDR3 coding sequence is TGCAGTGCTATGGCAGCGGGGAACAATGAGCAGTTCTTC. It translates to CSAMAAGNNEQFF.

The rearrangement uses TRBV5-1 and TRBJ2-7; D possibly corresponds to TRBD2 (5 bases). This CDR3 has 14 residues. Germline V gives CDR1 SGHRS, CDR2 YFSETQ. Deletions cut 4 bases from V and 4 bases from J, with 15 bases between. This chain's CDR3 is CASSQIGEQYEQYF. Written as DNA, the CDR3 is TGCGCCAGCAGCCAGATCGGGGAACAGTACGAGCAGTACTTC.

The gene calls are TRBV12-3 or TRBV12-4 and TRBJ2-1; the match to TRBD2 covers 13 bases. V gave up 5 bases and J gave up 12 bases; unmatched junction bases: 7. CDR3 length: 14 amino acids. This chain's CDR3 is CASSLTSGGYPQFF. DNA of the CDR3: TGTGCCAGCAGTCTGACTAGCGGGGGGTACCCGCAGTTCTTC.

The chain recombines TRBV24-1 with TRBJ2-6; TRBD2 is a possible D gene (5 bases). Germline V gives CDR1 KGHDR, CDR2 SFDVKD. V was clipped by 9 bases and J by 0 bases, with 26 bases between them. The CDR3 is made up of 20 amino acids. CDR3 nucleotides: TGTGCCACCGGCCCAAGGCGCTCTAGCCTACTCTCCTCTGGGGCCAACGTCCTGACTTTC. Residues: CATGPRRSSLLSSGANVLTF.